This is a list of T cell receptor beta chains from one sample in a study of T cell responses to AZD1222 COVID-19 vaccine. Some clones are missing from TCRdb's copy, which holds only in-frame ones; the method was immunoSEQ multiplex PCR. The repertoire holds roughly 170,000 clones, with 91% as singletons. The specimen was peripheral blood, collected on day 0 of AZD1222 vaccination. These receptors all stem from an adult in good health. Each CDR3 is given with its conserved first and last residue. A D gene is named only where the DNA matches it firmly. The size of a clone is reported for some rows only, either as once, few or many, or as a class for expanded clones.

D gene	J gene	V gene	clone size	CDR3 protein	CDR3 DNA
.	TRBJ1-1	TRBV19	.	CASSIDPQGYAEAFF	TGTGCCAGTAGTATAGACCCACAGGGATACGCTGAAGCTTTCTTT
TRBD2	TRBJ2-2	TRBV27	.	CASRLAGGPTGKLFF	TGTGCCAGCAGGCTAGCGGGAGGGCCCACCGGGAAGCTGTTTTTT
.	TRBJ2-7	TRBV5-6	.	CASSVRRGYTYEQYF	TGTGCCAGCAGCGTCCGCAGGGGCTATACCTACGAGCAGTACTTC
.	TRBJ1-2	TRBV19	.	CASSMVSGSTERGYTF	TGTGCCAGTAGTATGGTTAGCGGCAGCACTGAAAGGGGCTACACCTTC
.	TRBJ1-1	TRBV6-4	.	CASSALGGGGTEAFF	TGTGCCAGCAGCGCCCTGGGCGGGGGAGGGACTGAAGCTTTCTTT
.	TRBJ1-4	TRBV6-6	.	CASSLRTTGPEFF	TGTGCCAGCAGCCTCCGAACCACAGGGCCGGAGTTTTTT
TRBD1	TRBJ1-2	TRBV11-2	.	CASSLSSAGGDGYTF	TGTGCCAGCAGCTTGTCGTCGGCAGGGGGCGATGGCTACACCTTC
.	TRBJ1-4	TRBV15	once	CATMKLATNEKLFF	TGTGCCACCATGAAGCTTGCAACTAATGAAAAACTGTTTTTT
.	TRBJ1-5	TRBV6-4	once	CANEQNTGDSNQPQHF	TGTGCCAACGAACAGAATACAGGAGATAGCAATCAGCCCCAGCATTTT
TRBD1	TRBJ1-5	TRBV3-1/TRBV3-2	.	CASSQGGGAGQPQHF	TGTGCCAGCAGCCAAGGAGGGGGCGCGGGTCAGCCCCAGCATTTT
TRBD2	TRBJ2-3	TRBV6-2/TRBV6-3	few	CASSFGGSGADTQYF	TGTGCCAGCAGTTTCGGCGGGAGTGGCGCAGATACGCAGTATTTT